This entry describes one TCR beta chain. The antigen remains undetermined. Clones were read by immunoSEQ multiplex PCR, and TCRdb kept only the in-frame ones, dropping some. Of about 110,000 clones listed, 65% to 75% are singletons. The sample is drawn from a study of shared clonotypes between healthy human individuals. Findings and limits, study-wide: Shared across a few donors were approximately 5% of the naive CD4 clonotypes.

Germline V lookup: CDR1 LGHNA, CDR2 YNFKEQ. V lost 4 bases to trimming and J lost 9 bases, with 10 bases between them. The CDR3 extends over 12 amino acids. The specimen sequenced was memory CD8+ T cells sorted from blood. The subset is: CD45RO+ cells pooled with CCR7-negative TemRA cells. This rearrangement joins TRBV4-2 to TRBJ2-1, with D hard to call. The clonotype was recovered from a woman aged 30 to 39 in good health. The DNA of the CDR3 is TGTGCCAGCAGCCCAACACGTTTTGAGCAGTTCTTC. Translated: CASSPTRFEQFF.